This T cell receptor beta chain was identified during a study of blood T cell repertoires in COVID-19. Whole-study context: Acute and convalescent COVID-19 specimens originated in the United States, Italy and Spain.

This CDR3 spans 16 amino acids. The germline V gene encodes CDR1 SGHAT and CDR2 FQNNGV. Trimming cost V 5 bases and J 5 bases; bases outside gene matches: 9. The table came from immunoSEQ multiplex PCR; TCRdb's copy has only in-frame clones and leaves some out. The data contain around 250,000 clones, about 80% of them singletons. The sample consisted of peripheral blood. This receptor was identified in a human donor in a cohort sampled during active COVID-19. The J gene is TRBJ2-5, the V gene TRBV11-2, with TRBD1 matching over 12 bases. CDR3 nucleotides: TGTGCCAGCAGCCCGCGGGACAGGGGGCTAGGGGAGACCCAGTACTTC. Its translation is CASSPRDRGLGETQYF.